These 9 T cell receptor beta chains share one sample of origin, sequenced in a study of T-cell memory formation after mild COVID-19. TCRdb itself ran the 5' RACE reads through MiXCR, one entry per CDR3 protein. The sample includes 350,000 to 500,000 distinct CDR3 sequences, roughly 18% of them seen just once. Sequencing was carried out using PBMCs or a T cell subset sorted from them (not recorded which). The receptors originated from a man younger than 35 who had mild COVID-19 (a few samples of this study predate the infection). Cell type and time point are not known.

The CDR3 nucleotides read TGCGCCAGCTCGGCACAGCTAGATACGCAGTATTTT. This gives the protein CASSAQLDTQYF. This chain links TRBV5-1 with TRBJ2-3; D gene ambiguous. This CDR3 region has 12 residues. Germline CDR1 is SGHRS and CDR2 is YFSETQ. V was clipped by 7 bases and J by 5 bases, with 11 bases between them.

This clonotype came up many times. The chain couples TRBV4-2 to TRBJ2-2; D is unclear. Germline loops: CDR1 LGHNA, CDR2 YNFKEQ. This CDR3 comprises 11 residues. Trimming stripped 0 bases from V and 8 bases from J, with 1 base between. CDR3 sequence (DNA): TGTGCCAGCAGCCAAGAGGGGGAGCTGTTTTTT. Protein product: CASSQEGELFF.

This clonotype has a handful of counts. This CDR3 reads CASSWTGPYEQYV. CDR3 nucleotide sequence: TGTGCCAGCAGCTGGACAGGACCCTACGAGCAGTACGTC. The gene calls are TRBV25-1 and TRBJ2-7, with 7 bases matching TRBD1. The CDR3 consists of 13 residues. The V gene's germline CDR1 is MGHDK and CDR2 SYGVNS. With 6 bases clipped from V and 2 bases from J, the junction kept 4 bases outside the gene matches.

This chain links TRBV4-2 with TRBJ2-3; possible D gene TRBD2, 5 bases. Trimming removed 0 bases from V and 0 bases from J, with 7 bases in between. The CDR3 consists of 15 residues. Germline lookup yields CDR1 LGHNA and CDR2 YNFKEQ. The CDR3 DNA reads TGTGCCAGCAGCCAAGATAGCGCCAGCACAGATACGCAGTATTTT. As protein: CASSQDSASTDTQYF.

This chain joins TRBV7-3 and TRBJ2-3, with TRBD2 identical over 12 bases. With V trimmed by 7 bases and J by 0 bases, 5 bases remained unmatched. CDR1 and CDR2 (germline): SGHTA, FQGTGA. There are 16 residues in the CDR3. The CDR3: CASTPGLAGSTDTQYF. CDR3 nucleotide sequence: TGTGCCAGCACCCCGGGACTAGCGGGTAGCACAGATACGCAGTATTTT. The whole variable domain, remainder taken from reference TRBV7-3 and TRBJ2-3, is GAGVSQTPSNKVTEKGKYVELRCDPISGHTALYWYRQSLGQGPEFLIYFQGTGAADDSGLPNDRFFAVRPEGSVSTLKIQRTERGDSAVYLCASTPGLAGSTDTQYFGPGTRLTVL.

Here the CDR3 DNA reads TGTGCCAGCTTGGGCGCCAGGCGGCCCAATGAGCAGTTCTTC. It specifies CASLGARRPNEQFF. V is TRBV2 and J is TRBJ2-1; no clear D. The ends were cut back, 8 bases at V and 6 bases at J, with 17 bases in the middle. Germline V gene sequence: CDR1 SNHLY, CDR2 FYNNEI. The CDR3 length is 14 residues.

The chain combines TRBV29-1 with TRBJ1-2; possibly TRBD1 for D (5 bases). The CDR3 loop spans 12 amino acids. V was shortened by 2 bases and J by 4 bases, with 8 bases between the two germline ends. CDR1 is SQVTM, CDR2 ANQGSEA, per germline. The DNA of the CDR3 is TGCAGCGTTGAAAGACAGACCTATGGCTACACCTTC. It codes for CSVERQTYGYTF.

The chain employs TRBV20-1 and TRBJ1-2; unclear D gene. Looked up from germline, CDR1 is DFQATT and CDR2 is SNEGSKA (reference sequence). CDR3 length equals 13 residues. The V gene lost 5 bases and the J gene lost 1 base, with 11 bases spanning the gap. CDR3 amino acids: CSAGRTFNYGYTF. CDR3 DNA: TGCAGTGCTGGACGGACGTTTAACTATGGCTACACCTTC.

The V and J genes are TRBV5-4 and TRBJ2-1; a weak D match, TRBD1 (6 bases). Trimming stripped 3 bases from V and 0 bases from J, with 16 bases between. The CDR3 totals 17 residues. The germline V gene encodes CDR1 SGHNT and CDR2 YYREEE (reference sequence). CDR3 nucleotide sequence: TGTGCCAGCAGCTCCGCGACAGGCCTACGCTCCTACAATGAGCAGTTCTTC. Its protein product is CASSSATGLRSYNEQFF.